This T cell receptor beta chain was recovered during a study of T cell responses to AZD1222 COVID-19 vaccine. Study conclusions and caveats: None of the repertoires were sampled until the peak T cell response had passed. The study found Spike-specific TCR breadth and depth rose after two AZD1222 doses. In a largely white British group with more females than males, clonal diversity was possibly underestimated.

Using immunoSEQ multiplex PCR, the repertoire was profiled, and TCRdb retains in-frame clones only, with some absent. Among around 150,000 clones listed, around 90% were seen once. The CDR3 runs 15 residues. Per germline, CDR1 MNHEY and CDR2 SMNVEV (reference sequence). Trimming removed 0 bases from V and 8 bases from J; junction bases left unmatched: 8. In regard to this clone: What it binds is unknown.

Pooled together were second doses at about 4 or about 12 weeks. The rearrangement uses TRBV27 and TRBJ2-3, with 7 nucleotides matching TRBD2. This sample comprised peripheral blood, obtained 28 days after the second AZD1222 dose. The origin of this receptor is an adult who received the AZD1222 COVID-19 vaccine. As DNA, the CDR3 is TGTGCCAGCAGTTTATCTTGGCAGTGGGGGGGTACGCAGTATTTT. Its protein product is CASSLSWQWGGTQYF.